Listed here are 30 T cell receptor beta chains from one sample, sequenced in a study of shared clonotypes between healthy human individuals. Clones were read by immunoSEQ multiplex PCR, and TCRdb kept only the in-frame ones, dropping some. This sample yields some 1,900,000 clones, of which about 94% are seen a single time; 1% to 1.5% belongs to the top ten. The naive CD8 subset, CD45RO-negative cells positively selected for CCR7, excluded terminally differentiated effector memory CD45RA+ cells. Sequenced: naive CD8+ T cells sorted from blood. These receptor sequences come from a man aged 18 to 29 in good health.

The gene calls are TRBV4-3 and TRBJ1-2; the D gene is possibly TRBD1 (5 bases). The germline CDR1 and CDR2 sequences are LGHNA and YSLEER. There are 15 residues in the CDR3. V was clipped by 4 bases and J by 3 bases, with 15 bases between them. CDR3 protein: CASSPHAGIDYGYTF. The CDR3 nucleotides read TGCGCCAGCAGCCCGCATGCAGGGATCGACTATGGCTACACCTTC.

Turning to this clone: The identical CDR3 is also encoded by other nucleotide sequences in the sample. The chain uses TRBV4-3 and TRBJ1-2, with D maybe TRBD1 (5 bases). This CDR3 contains 14 residues. Germline V gives CDR1 LGHNA, CDR2 YSLEER. V lost 3 bases and J lost 5, with 13 bases in between. In DNA, the CDR3 is TGCGCCAGCAGCCAGGGGGTGTCGGCGTATGGCTACACCTTC. Encoded protein: CASSQGVSAYGYTF.

The rearrangement links TRBV28 to TRBJ2-7; no clear D. V lost 6 bases and J lost 3, with 9 bases in between. CDR1 and CDR2 from the germline V gene are MDHEN and SYDVKM. CDR3 length: 12 amino acids. CDR3 loop: CASSPVGYEQYF. In DNA form, the CDR3 reads TGTGCCAGCAGCCCCGTTGGCTACGAGCAGTACTTC. Full variable domain (missing parts from reference TRBV28 and TRBJ2-7): DVKVTQSSRYLVKRTGEKVFLECVQDMDHENMFWYRQDPGLGLRLIYFSYDVKMKEKGDIPEGYSVSREKKERFSLILESASTNQTSMYLCASSPVGYEQYFGPGTRLTVT.

The chain is built from TRBV4-3 and TRBJ2-7, with D uncertain. This CDR3 is 15 amino acids long. Germline V gene lookup returns CDR1 LGHNA and CDR2 YSLEER. V lost 0 bases, J lost 3 bases, and 12 bases lay in between. Here the CDR3 reads CASSQEPESGYEQYF. The CDR3 DNA follows: TGCGCCAGCAGCCAAGAACCTGAGAGTGGCTACGAGCAGTACTTC.

With regard to this clone: The same CDR3 can be traced to other DNA sequences in this sample. This rearrangement joins TRBV11-2 to TRBJ2-7; D unresolved. V gave up 0 bases and J gave up 4 bases, with 7 bases separating them. Germline loops: CDR1 SGHAT, CDR2 FQNNGV. The CDR3 sequence is 13 residues long. CDR3 protein: CASSLEYSYEQYF. The CDR3 nucleotides read TGTGCCAGCAGCTTAGAATACAGTTACGAGCAGTACTTC.

The V and J genes are TRBV7-9 and TRBJ2-3, with D unclear. Germline values: CDR1 SEHNR, CDR2 FQNEAQ (reference sequence). V was pared by 10 bases and J by 5 bases, with 7 bases between. CDR3 size: 10 residues. DNA for the CDR3: TGTGCCACCTTGAGAGATACGCAGTATTTT. Translated: CATLRDTQYF.

This chain connects TRBV7-8 to TRBJ1-6; D not certain. The CDR3 length is 16 residues. Trimming took 1 base from V and 0 from J, leaving 7 bases between them. Germline assignment: CDR1 SGHVS and CDR2 FQNEAQ. CDR3 bases: TGTGCCAGCAGCTTAGACACGAGCTCCTATAATTCACCCCTCCACTTT. Protein sequence: CASSLDTSSYNSPLHF. The full variable domain, rest sourced from reference TRBV7-8 and TRBJ1-6, is GAGVSQSPRYKVAKRGQDVALRCDPISGHVSLFWYQQALGQGPEFLTYFQNEAQLDKSGLPSDRFFAERPEGSVSTLKIQRTQQEDSAVYLCASSLDTSSYNSPLHFGNGTRLTVT.

The rearrangement links TRBV10-1 to TRBJ2-5; D assignment may be TRBD1 or TRBD2 (5 bases each). V gave up 3 bases and J gave up 5 bases, with 19 bases separating them. CDR1 and CDR2 from the germline V gene are WNHNN and SYGVQD (reference sequence). This CDR3 is built from 16 residues. The CDR3 sequence is CASSDYGTSSGETQYF. CDR3 DNA: TGCGCCAGCAGTGATTATGGGACCTCATCCGGGGAGACCCAGTACTTC.

V usage is TRBV9 and J usage is TRBJ2-4; tentative D call: TRBD2 (6 bases). Germline V gene sequence: CDR1 SGDLS, CDR2 YYNGEE. V lost 4 bases, J lost 7 bases, and 12 bases lay in between. The CDR3 consists of 13 residues. The CDR3 DNA reads as TGTGCCAGCAGCTCGGGAGTCGGGAACATTCAGTACTTC. The encoded protein is CASSSGVGNIQYF. Variable domain in full (rest from reference TRBV9 and TRBJ2-4): DSGVTQTPKHLITATGQRVTLRCSPRSGDLSVYWYQQSLDQGLQFLIQYYNGEERAKGNILERFSAQQFPDLHSELNLSSLELGDSALYFCASSSGVGNIQYFGAGTRLSVL.

The chain uses TRBV7-8 and TRBJ2-7; D gene unclear. Germline values: CDR1 SGHVS, CDR2 FQNEAQ. V lost 3 bases, J lost 3 bases, and 6 bases lay in between. The CDR3 is 12 amino acids. The CDR3 reads CASSFPGYEQYF. In DNA, the CDR3 is TGTGCCAGCAGCTTCCCAGGCTACGAGCAGTACTTC.

The chain combines TRBV15 with TRBJ2-7; D not resolved. Germline CDR1 and CDR2: LNHNV and YYDKDF (reference sequence). CDR3 size: 15 residues. Trimming removed 0 bases at V and 1 base at J, with 10 bases between. CDR3 coding DNA: TGTGCCACCAGCAGAGATATGGGTACATCCTACGAGCAGTACTTC. Translation gives CATSRDMGTSYEQYF.

Comments on this clone: Other DNA sequences in this specimen translate into the identical CDR3. The J gene is TRBJ2-1, the V gene TRBV9; D unclear. The germline V and J ends were trimmed by 0 bases and 0 bases, with 7 bases remaining between them. The CDR3 length is 15 residues. Per germline, CDR1 SGDLS and CDR2 YYNGEE. The CDR3 DNA sequence: TGTGCCAGCAGCGTAGATCCTAGCTCCTACAATGAGCAGTTCTTC. Amino acid sequence: CASSVDPSSYNEQFF.

This clone was seen once. The chain recombines TRBV29-1 with TRBJ2-2; tentatively, D is TRBD1 (6 bases). The CDR3 covers 15 residues. The germline CDR1 and CDR2 sequences are SQVTM and ANQGSEA. V dropped 4 bases and J dropped 0 bases, with 12 bases sitting between them. CDR3 sequence: CSVVGRGSNTGELFF. CDR3 DNA: TGCAGCGTTGTAGGCAGGGGATCGAACACCGGGGAGCTGTTTTTT.

V and J are TRBV7-9 and TRBJ2-7; TRBD1 or TRBD2 may be the D gene (5 bases each). Germline V gives CDR1 SEHNR, CDR2 FQNEAQ (reference sequence). Trimming removed 5 bases from V and 3 bases from J, with 20 bases in between. CDR3 length: 16 amino acids. The CDR3 DNA is TGTGCCAGCAGCCCGGACGGATGGGGGTACAACTACGAGCAGTACTTC. This translates into CASSPDGWGYNYEQYF.

This clone was recorded only once. The rearrangement uses TRBV19 and TRBJ1-5; 10 bases fit TRBD1. J gave up 9 bases and V 4 bases, and 6 bases lay outside the gene matches. This CDR3 has 14 amino acids. Germline loops: CDR1 LNHDA, CDR2 SQIVND (reference sequence). CDR3 bases: TGTGCCAGTAGTACCCGGGACAGGGGACGGCCCCAGCATTTT. This codes for CASSTRDRGRPQHF.

The rearrangement links TRBV27 to TRBJ2-7; possible D gene TRBD2, 6 bases. The V gene's germline CDR1 is MNHEY and CDR2 SMNVEV (reference sequence). The CDR3 is made up of 14 amino acids. The V gene lost 6 bases and the J gene lost 2 bases, with 14 bases spanning the gap. The CDR3 DNA reads as TGTGCCAGCAGCTCGCCTTGGGGGGCCTACGAGCAGTACTTC. Its protein is CASSSPWGAYEQYF.

The V call is TRBV9, the J call TRBJ2-7; 7 bases map to TRBD2. This CDR3 has 12 residues. The J segment lost 3 bases and the V segment lost 4 bases, leaving 1 base of the junction unmatched. In germline, CDR1 is SGDLS, CDR2 YYNGEE. In DNA form, the CDR3 reads TGTGCCAGCAGCCCTAGCGGCTACGAGCAGTACTTC. It codes for CASSPSGYEQYF.

The chain employs TRBV4-1 and TRBJ2-7; D may be TRBD1 or TRBD2 (5 bases each). The germline CDR1 and CDR2 sequences are MGHRA and YSYEKL. The CDR3 extends over 11 amino acids. Trimming removed 8 bases from V and 4 bases from J, with 9 bases in between. The CDR3 sequence: CASRDGYEQYF. The CDR3 nucleotides read TGCGCCAGCCGGGACGGGTACGAGCAGTACTTC.

V and J are TRBV27 and TRBJ2-2; 9 nucleotides agree with TRBD1. Germline CDR1 MNHEY, CDR2 SMNVEV (reference sequence). The CDR3 runs to 15 residues. Trimming at V came to 6 bases and at J to 2 bases, leaving 4 bases not matched to a gene. The CDR3, as DNA: TGTGCCAGCAGACCGACAGGGGGAAACACCGGGGAGCTGTTTTTT. It is translated as CASRPTGGNTGELFF.

The chain is built from TRBV13 and TRBJ1-1; D remains unclear. Germline V gives CDR1 PRHDT, CDR2 FYEKMQ (reference sequence). Trimming removed 6 bases at V and 7 bases at J, with 18 bases between. The CDR3 totals 14 residues. In nucleotides, the CDR3 is TGTGCCAGCAGGGGTCTGGTCTCTGTAAGTGAAGCTTTCTTT. It yields the protein CASRGLVSVSEAFF.

In its sample, this clone was seen once. V and J are TRBV27 and TRBJ2-2; D not resolved. This CDR3 comprises 14 residues. CDR1 MNHEY and CDR2 SMNVEV come from the germline V gene (reference sequence). With 8 bases removed from V and 1 base from J, the gap between germline ends came to 11 bases. The CDR3 DNA reads TGTGCCAGCGGGCTTGTCGGGAACACCGGGGAGCTGTTTTTT. Protein product: CASGLVGNTGELFF.

The V gene is TRBV5-4, the J gene TRBJ2-7; TRBD1 matches at 8 bases. Germline loops: CDR1 SGHNT, CDR2 YYREEE (reference sequence). The CDR3 totals 12 residues. J lost 7 bases, V lost 3 bases, and 3 bases had no gene match. CDR3 loop: CASSSDRVEQYF. CDR3 coding DNA: TGTGCCAGCAGCTCGGACAGGGTAGAGCAGTACTTC.

V is TRBV7-9 and J is TRBJ2-1; 8 nucleotides line up with TRBD2. The germline CDR1 and CDR2 sequences are SEHNR and FQNEAQ (reference sequence). The CDR3 consists of 15 residues. J was trimmed by 6 bases and V by 3 bases; bases with no gene match: 7. The DNA for the CDR3 is TGTGCCAGCAGCTTGGCGAGCGGGGGTTCCAATGAGCAGTTCTTC. This translates into CASSLASGGSNEQFF.

The gene calls are TRBV29-1 and TRBJ2-1; TRBD1 matches 8 bases. From germline, CDR1 is SQVTM and CDR2 ANQGSEA. Germline trimming cut 5 bases from V and 7 bases from J; bases unmatched to any gene: 7. This CDR3 has 13 amino acids. Here the CDR3 DNA reads TGCAGCGTTTGGACAGGGATAAGGAATGAGCAGTTCTTC. Protein: CSVWTGIRNEQFF.

V and J are TRBV6-1 and TRBJ2-1, with no clear D. The germline V gene encodes CDR1 MNHNS and CDR2 SASEGT. The CDR3 length is 17 residues. V lost 3 bases and J lost 3, with 18 bases in between. The CDR3 coding sequence is TGTGCCAGCAGTGACCGGTCCCGCGGACCGGACTACAATGAGCAGTTCTTC. Its protein product is CASSDRSRGPDYNEQFF.

This rearrangement joins TRBV6-6 to TRBJ2-7; tentative D call: TRBD2 (5 bases). The germline gives CDR1 MNHNY, CDR2 SVGAGI (reference sequence). V was trimmed by 4 bases and J by 2 bases, leaving 12 bases between them. CDR3 length: 14 amino acids. The CDR3, as DNA: TGTGCCAGCAGTTCCCTCGGGAAGCCCTACGAGCAGTACTTC. It encodes CASSSLGKPYEQYF.

The chain recombines TRBV6-1 with TRBJ2-2; unclear D gene. The V end was cut by 5 bases, the J end by 4 bases, with 5 bases between. The length of the CDR3 is 12 residues. Germline CDR1 and CDR2: MNHNS and SASEGT. For the CDR3, the DNA is TGTGCCAGCAGTTATGTCACCGGGGAGCTGTTTTTT. Translation gives CASSYVTGELFF.

To note about this clone: The sample holds other DNA sequences that translate to the same CDR3. CDR3 sequence: CASSQGRSSYEQYF. Written as DNA, the CDR3 is TGCGCCAGCAGCCAAGGTCGGAGCTCCTACGAGCAGTACTTC. This chain joins TRBV4-3 and TRBJ2-7; D is unresolved. The CDR3 is 14 amino acids. The germline V and J ends were trimmed by 1 base and 0 bases, with 7 bases remaining between them. Germline V gene lookup returns CDR1 LGHNA and CDR2 YSLEER.

The rearrangement links TRBV13 to TRBJ2-7; the match to TRBD2 covers 14 bases. J gave up 4 bases and V 6 bases, and 17 bases lay outside the gene matches. CDR3 size: 19 residues. Per the germline V gene, CDR1 is PRHDT and CDR2 is FYEKMQ (reference sequence). The CDR3 sequence is CASRSTSATGTSGGYEQYF. CDR3 DNA: TGTGCCAGCAGATCCACATCTGCGACCGGGACTAGCGGGGGATACGAGCAGTACTTC.

This chain connects TRBV5-6 to TRBJ2-5; perhaps D is TRBD1 or TRBD2 (5 bases each). V was cut by 4 bases and J by 5 bases, with 24 bases left in between. Germline V gives CDR1 SGHDT, CDR2 YYEEEE. This CDR3 spans 17 amino acids. The CDR3 DNA sequence: TGTGCCAGCAGCACGGGACCGGCTACAATCCTGGTGGAGACCCAGTACTTC. It specifies CASSTGPATILVETQYF.